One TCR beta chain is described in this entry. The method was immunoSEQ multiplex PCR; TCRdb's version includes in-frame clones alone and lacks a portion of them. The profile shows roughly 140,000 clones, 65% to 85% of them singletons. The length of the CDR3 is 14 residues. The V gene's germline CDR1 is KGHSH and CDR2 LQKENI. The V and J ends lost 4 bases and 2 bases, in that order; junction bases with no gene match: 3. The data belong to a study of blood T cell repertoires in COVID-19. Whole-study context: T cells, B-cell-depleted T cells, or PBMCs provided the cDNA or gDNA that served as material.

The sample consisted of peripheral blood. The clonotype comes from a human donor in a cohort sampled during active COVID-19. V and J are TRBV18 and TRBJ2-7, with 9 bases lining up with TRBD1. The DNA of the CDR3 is TGTGCCAGCTCACTTGGACAGGGGACCTACGAGCAGTACTTC. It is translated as CASSLGQGTYEQYF.